This TCR beta chain derives from a study of OX40 agonist ivuxolimab in advanced cancers. As for the study in general: Dose-escalation patients were diagnosed with hepatocellular carcinoma, melanoma, renal cell cancer or head and neck cancer. Anti-PD-1, anti-PD-L1 or anti-CTLA-4 therapy given earlier was allowed, and roughly 40% had some. Three patients got partial responses; one had hepatocellular carcinoma and two had cutaneous melanoma.

The ends were cut back, 11 bases at V and 5 bases at J, with 21 bases in the middle. The CDR3 runs 14 residues. The germline gives CDR1 WNHNN, CDR2 SYGVQD (reference sequence). Method: immunoSEQ multiplex PCR; TCRdb's copy keeps in-frame clones and lacks some. This sample has 65,000 to 75,000 clones, with over 80% found just once. This sample comprised CD4+ or CD8+ T cells sorted from blood, obtained in a trial of the OX40 agonist ivuxolimab. The chain employs TRBV10-1 and TRBJ1-2; D possibly corresponds to TRBD1 (6 bases). The sequence came from an adult with an advanced solid tumor such as melanoma, head and neck, liver or kidney cancer. The DNA of the CDR3 is TGCGCCGCCCCAGAAACAGGGAAGTCATATGGCTACACCTTC. Translating gives CAAPETGKSYGYTF.